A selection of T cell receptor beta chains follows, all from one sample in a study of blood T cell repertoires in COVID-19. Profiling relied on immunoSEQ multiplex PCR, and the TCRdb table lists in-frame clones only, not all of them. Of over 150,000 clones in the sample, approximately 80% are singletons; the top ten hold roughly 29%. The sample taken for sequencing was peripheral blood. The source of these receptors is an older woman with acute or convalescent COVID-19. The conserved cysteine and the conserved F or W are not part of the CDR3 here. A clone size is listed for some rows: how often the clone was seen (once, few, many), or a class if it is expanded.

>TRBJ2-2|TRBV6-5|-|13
ASRARTSGVGELF
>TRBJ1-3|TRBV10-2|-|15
ASSEYSTGASGNTIY
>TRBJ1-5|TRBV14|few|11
ASSHQGNQPQH
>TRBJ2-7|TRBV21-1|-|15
ASSKARGNRLTYEQY
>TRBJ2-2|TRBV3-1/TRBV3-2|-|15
ASSQVGRGNGDGELF
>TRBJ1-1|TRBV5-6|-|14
ASSYGTGGWGTEAF
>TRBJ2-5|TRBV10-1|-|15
ASPLRGGGQCQETQY
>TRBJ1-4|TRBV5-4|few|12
ASSRDSFNEKLF
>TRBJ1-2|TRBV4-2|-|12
ASSQDYSDYGYT
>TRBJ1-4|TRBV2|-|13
ASSPRTGAHEKLF
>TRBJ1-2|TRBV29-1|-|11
SVDGSPNYGYT
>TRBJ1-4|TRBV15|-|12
ATRPGLTNEKLF
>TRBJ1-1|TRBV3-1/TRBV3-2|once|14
ASSPTPGQEGTEAF
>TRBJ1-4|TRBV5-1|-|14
ASSLLGQAGAEKLF
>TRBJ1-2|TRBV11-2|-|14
ASSPVRSPSGYGYT
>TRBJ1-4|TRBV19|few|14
ASSFGQAATNEKLF
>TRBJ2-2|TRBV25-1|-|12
ASSEQGVAGELF
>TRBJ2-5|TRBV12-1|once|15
ASSFAASGGTQETQY
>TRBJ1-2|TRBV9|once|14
ASSVGGPTPGGGYT
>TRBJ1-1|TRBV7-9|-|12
ASSSGHVNTEAF
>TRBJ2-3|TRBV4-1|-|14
ASSQAPGLATDTQY
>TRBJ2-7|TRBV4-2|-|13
ASSQGGLASYEQY
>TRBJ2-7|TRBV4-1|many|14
ASSQLPQAITYEQY
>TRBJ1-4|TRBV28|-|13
ASSPSGFSNEKLF
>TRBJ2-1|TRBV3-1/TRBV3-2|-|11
ASSQGGSGVQF
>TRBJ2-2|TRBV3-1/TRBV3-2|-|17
ASSQGDPRTAGNTGELF
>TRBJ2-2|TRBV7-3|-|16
ASSPPGLAGGPLGELF
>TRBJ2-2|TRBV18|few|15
ASSPPLTDANTGELF
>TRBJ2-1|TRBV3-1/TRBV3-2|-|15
ASSQDIGLAGHNEQF
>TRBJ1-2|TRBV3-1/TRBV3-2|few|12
ASSQTTVNYGYT
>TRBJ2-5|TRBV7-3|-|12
ASSPRRGAETQY
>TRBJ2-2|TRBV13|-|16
ASSLGTGKKGVTGELF
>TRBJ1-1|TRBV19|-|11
ASSIWGAAEAF
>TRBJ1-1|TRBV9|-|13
ASSVGGGAGTEAF
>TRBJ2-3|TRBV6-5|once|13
ASSRTGKLADTQY
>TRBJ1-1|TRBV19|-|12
ASSIGQSNTEAF
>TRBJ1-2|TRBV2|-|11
ASRLSGGNGYT
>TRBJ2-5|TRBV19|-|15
ASSPPGLAVGWETQY
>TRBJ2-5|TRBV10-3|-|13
AISNRDRAQETQY
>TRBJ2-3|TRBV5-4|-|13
ASSLGGGSTDTQY
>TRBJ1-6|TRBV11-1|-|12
ASSFGTGTSPLH
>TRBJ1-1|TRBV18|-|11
ASSATGATEAF